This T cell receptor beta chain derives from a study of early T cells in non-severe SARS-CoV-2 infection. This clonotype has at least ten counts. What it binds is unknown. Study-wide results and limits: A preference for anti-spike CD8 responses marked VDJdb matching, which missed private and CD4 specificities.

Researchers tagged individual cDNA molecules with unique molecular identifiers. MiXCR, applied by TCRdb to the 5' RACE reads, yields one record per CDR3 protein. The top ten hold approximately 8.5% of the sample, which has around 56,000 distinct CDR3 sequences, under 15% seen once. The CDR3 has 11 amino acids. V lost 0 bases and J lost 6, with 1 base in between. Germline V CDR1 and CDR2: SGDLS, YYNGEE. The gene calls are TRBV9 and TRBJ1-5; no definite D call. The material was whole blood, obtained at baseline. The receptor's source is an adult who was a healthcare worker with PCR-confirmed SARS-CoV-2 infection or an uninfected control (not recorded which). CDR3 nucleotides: TGTGCCAGCAGCGTAGGTCAGCCCCAGCATTTT. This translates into CASSVGQPQHF.